This TCR beta chain was observed in a study of regulatory T cells in long-lasting Graves disease. iRepertoire HTBI primers and Arm-PCR of CDR3 regions built TCR beta libraries. MiXCR was run by TCRdb on the multiplex PCR reads, yielding one entry per CDR3 protein. The sample contains hundreds of thousands of distinct CDR3 sequences, around 15% of which appear only once. This CDR3 contains 15 residues. Germline V lookup: CDR1 SEHNR, CDR2 FQNEAQ (reference sequence). V gave up 0 bases and J gave up 1 base, with 10 bases separating them. As for time point: newly diagnosed GD, antithyroid drugs for less than 3 months. The TCR library was made from RNA that had been extracted from PBMCs in TRIzol. Patients met American Thyroid Association criteria for Graves' disease. The source of the patients was an endocrinology department in Xi'an, China. A peripheral blood sample, 8 to 10 milliliters in volume, was drawn into EDTA tubes.

Study results and caveats: New patients shared over 800 public clonotypes, fewer than the approximately 2,500 shared by persistent patients.

This clonotype was seen repeatedly, ten times or more. The antigen is unknown. This chain joins TRBV7-9 and TRBJ2-7; D not resolved. This receptor was obtained from a female donor with Graves disease. The starting material was peripheral blood mononuclear cells (PBMCs), obtained at new diagnosis, from a patient treated with antithyroid drugs. The CDR3 is CASSLAQRPSYEQYF. Written as DNA, the CDR3 is TGTGCCAGCAGCTTAGCTCAACGGCCTTCCTACGAGCAGTACTTC.